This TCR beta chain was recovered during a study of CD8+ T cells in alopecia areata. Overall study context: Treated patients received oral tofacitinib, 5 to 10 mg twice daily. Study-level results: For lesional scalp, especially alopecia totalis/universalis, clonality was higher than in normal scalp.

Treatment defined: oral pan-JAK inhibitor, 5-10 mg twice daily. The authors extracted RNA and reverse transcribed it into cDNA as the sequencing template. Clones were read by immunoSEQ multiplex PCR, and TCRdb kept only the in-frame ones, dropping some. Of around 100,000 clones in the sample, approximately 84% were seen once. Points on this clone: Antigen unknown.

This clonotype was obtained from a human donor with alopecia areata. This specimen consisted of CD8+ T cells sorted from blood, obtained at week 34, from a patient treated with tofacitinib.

CDR3 loop: CASSPMTGFEEQYF. The CDR3 DNA sequence: TGTGCCAGCAGTCCCATGACAGGGTTTGAAGAGCAGTACTTC. The gene calls are TRBV27 and TRBJ2-5; 7 nucleotides line up with TRBD1. Germline V lookup: CDR1 MNHEY, CDR2 SMNVEV (reference sequence). The CDR3 consists of 14 residues. With 5 bases clipped from V and 11 bases from J, the junction kept 14 bases outside the gene matches.